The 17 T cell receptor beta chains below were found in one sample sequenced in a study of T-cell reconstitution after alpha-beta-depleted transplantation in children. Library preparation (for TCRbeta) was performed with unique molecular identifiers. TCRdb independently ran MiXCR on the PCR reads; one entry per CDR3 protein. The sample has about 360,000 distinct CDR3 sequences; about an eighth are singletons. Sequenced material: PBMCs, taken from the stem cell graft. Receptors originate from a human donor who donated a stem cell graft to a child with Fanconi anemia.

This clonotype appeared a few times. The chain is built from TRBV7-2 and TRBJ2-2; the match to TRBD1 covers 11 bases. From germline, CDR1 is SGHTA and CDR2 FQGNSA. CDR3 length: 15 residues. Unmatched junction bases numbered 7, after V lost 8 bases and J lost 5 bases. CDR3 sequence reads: CASSGQGARTGELFF. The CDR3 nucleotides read TGTGCCAGCTCTGGACAGGGGGCCCGGACCGGGGAGCTGTTTTTT.

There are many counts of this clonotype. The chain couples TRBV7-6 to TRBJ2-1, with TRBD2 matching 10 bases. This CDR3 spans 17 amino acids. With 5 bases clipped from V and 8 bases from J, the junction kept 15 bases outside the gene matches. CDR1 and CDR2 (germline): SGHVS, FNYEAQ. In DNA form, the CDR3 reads TGTGCCAGCAGCCCCGGGCTAGCGGGGGATTATCAGGATGAGCAGTTCTTC. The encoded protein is CASSPGLAGDYQDEQFF.

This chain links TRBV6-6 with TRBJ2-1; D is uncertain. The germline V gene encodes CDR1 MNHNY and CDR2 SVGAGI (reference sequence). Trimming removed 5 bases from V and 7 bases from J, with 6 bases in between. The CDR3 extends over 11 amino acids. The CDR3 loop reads CASSRKNEQFF. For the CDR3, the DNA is TGTGCCAGCAGTCGGAAGAATGAGCAGTTCTTC.

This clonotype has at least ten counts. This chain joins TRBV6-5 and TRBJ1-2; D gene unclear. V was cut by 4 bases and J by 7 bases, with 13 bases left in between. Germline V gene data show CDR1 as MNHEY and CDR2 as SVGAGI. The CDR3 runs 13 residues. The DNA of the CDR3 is TGTGCCAGCAGTTTAGGGTTTCGCGGTGGCTACACCTTC. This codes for CASSLGFRGGYTF.

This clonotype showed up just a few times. Here the CDR3 DNA reads TGCAGTGCTGACGAGACAGGGGTCCCCTATAATTCACCCCTCCACTTT. Protein: CSADETGVPYNSPLHF. The J gene is TRBJ1-6, the V gene TRBV20-1; 8 nucleotides line up with TRBD1. The CDR3 spans 16 residues. Germline CDR1 and CDR2: DFQATT and SNEGSKA (reference sequence). J lost 2 bases, V lost 5 bases, and 8 bases had no gene match.

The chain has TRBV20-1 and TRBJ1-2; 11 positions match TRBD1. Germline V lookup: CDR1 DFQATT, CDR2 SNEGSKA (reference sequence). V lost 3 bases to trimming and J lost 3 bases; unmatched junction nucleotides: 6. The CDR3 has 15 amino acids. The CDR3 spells CSARDRGRYDYGYTF. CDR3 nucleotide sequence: TGCAGTGCTAGGGACAGGGGGCGTTATGACTATGGCTACACCTTC.

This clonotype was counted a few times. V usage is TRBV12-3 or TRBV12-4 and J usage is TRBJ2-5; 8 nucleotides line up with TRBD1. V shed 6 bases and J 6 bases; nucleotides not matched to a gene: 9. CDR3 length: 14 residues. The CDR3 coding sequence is TGTGCCAGCAGCCCTCCGACAGGGGATAAGACCCAGTACTTC. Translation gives CASSPPTGDKTQYF.

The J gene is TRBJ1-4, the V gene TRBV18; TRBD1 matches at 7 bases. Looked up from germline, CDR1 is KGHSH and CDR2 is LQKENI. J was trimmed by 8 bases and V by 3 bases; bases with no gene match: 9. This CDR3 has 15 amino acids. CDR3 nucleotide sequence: TGTGCCAGCTCACCGGCCGGGCAGACAGGGGAAAAACTGTTTTTT. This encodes CASSPAGQTGEKLFF.

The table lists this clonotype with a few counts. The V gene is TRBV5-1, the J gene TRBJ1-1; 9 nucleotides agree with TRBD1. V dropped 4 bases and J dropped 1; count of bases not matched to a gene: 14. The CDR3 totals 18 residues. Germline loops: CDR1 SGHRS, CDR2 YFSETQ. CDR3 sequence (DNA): TGCGCCAGCAGCCTCGGACAGGGGTTTTCGGTAGCGAACACTGAAGCTTTCTTT. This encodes CASSLGQGFSVANTEAFF.

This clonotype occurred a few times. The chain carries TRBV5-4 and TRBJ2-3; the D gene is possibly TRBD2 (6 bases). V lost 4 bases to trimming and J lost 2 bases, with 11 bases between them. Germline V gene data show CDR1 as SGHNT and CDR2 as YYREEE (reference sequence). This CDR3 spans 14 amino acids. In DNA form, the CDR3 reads TGTGCCAGCAGCGGAGAGGACTACACAGATACGCAGTATTTT. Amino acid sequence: CASSGEDYTDTQYF.

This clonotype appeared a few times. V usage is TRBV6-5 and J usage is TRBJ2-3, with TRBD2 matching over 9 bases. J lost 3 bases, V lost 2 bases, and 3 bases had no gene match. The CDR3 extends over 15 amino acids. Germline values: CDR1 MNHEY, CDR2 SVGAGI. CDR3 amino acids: CASSYGRGGTDTQYF. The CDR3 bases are TGTGCCAGCAGTTACGGGCGGGGGGGAACAGATACGCAGTATTTT.

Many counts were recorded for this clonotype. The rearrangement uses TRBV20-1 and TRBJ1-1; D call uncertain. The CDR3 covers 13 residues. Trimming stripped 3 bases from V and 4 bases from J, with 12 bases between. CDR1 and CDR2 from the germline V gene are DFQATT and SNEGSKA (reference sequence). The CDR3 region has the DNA TGCAGTGCTAGGGTAATGACTGTCACTGAAGCTTTCTTT. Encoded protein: CSARVMTVTEAFF.

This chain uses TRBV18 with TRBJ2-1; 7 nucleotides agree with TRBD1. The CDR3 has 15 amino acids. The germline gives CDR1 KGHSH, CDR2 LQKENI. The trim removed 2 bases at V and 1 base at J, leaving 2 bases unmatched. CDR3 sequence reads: CASSPVTGSYNEQFF. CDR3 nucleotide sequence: TGTGCCAGCTCACCAGTGACAGGGTCCTACAATGAGCAGTTCTTC.

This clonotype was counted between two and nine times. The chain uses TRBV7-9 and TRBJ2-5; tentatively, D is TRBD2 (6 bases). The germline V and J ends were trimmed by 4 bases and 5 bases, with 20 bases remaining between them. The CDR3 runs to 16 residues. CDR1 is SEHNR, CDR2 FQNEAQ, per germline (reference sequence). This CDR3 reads CASSSQVRGGWETQYF. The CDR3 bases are TGTGCCAGCAGCTCCCAAGTAAGGGGAGGTTGGGAGACCCAGTACTTC.

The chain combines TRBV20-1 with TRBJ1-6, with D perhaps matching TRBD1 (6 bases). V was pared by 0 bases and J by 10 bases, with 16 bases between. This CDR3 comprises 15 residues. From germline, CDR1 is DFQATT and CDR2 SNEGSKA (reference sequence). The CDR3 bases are TGCAGTGCTAGAGATCAGGGGACCCAAGCGTCACCCCTCCACTTT. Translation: CSARDQGTQASPLHF.

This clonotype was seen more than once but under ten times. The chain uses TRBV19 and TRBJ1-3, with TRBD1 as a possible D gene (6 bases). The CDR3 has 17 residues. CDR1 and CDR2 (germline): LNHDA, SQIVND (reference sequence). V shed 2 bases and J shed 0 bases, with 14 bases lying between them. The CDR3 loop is CASSIRGAAASGNTIYF. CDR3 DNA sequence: TGTGCCAGTAGTATAAGGGGGGCAGCAGCCTCTGGAAACACCATATATTTT.

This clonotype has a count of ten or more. The CDR3 sequence: CASTQGQASSYEQYF. The CDR3 nucleotides are TGTGCCAGCACCCAAGGCCAGGCTAGCTCCTACGAGCAGTACTTC. The chain uses TRBV12-3 or TRBV12-4 and TRBJ2-7; no definite D call. The CDR3 sequence is 15 residues long. V dropped 7 bases and J dropped 0 bases, with 16 bases sitting between them.